The T cell receptor (beta chain) described here comes from a study of cytomegalovirus exposure and HLA in healthy donors. Study-wide findings and caveats: The study put some 150 TCR beta chains on its list as cytomegalovirus-associated. Presence/absence analyses assumed roughly uniform sequencing depth across donors, which may not hold. When analyzed later, a missense DCLRE1C variant was found to be linked to TCR beta V- and J-gene trimming.

Trimming stripped 5 bases from V and 6 bases from J, with 19 bases between. The CDR3 covers 15 residues. Germline CDR1 is SGDLS and CDR2 is YYNGEE. PCR was performed using 60 Vbeta and 13 Jbeta primers. TCRdb's table, derived via immunoSEQ multiplex PCR, lists solely in-frame clones and lacks some. The sample table sets out 180,000 or so clones. Note on this clone: Its antigen is not known.

The sample consisted of PBMCs. The sequence was collected from a young woman in good health and CMV-seropositive. The chain is built from TRBV9 and TRBJ2-3; D may be TRBD2 (5 bases). The CDR3 nucleotides read TGTGCCAGCAGTGCGGCCCTAACTAGTGTGGATACGCAGTATTTT. Its protein is CASSAALTSVDTQYF. The entire variable domain, with the rest obtained from reference TRBV9 and TRBJ2-3, is as follows: DSGVTQTPKHLITATGQRVTLRCSPRSGDLSVYWYQQSLDQGLQFLIQYYNGEERAKGNILERFSAQQFPDLHSELNLSSLELGDSALYFCASSAALTSVDTQYFGPGTRLTVL.